The source of this T cell receptor (beta chain) is a study of blood T cell repertoires in COVID-19. Study background: The United States, Italy and Spain provided the acute and convalescent COVID-19 samples.

The CDR3 sequence is 17 residues long. The V and J ends lost 3 bases and 9 bases respectively, with 24 bases between them. The germline gives CDR1 SNHLY, CDR2 FYNNEI. In the authors' workflow: The assay estimated nucleated cells by amplifying reference gene primers. Clones were read by immunoSEQ multiplex PCR, and TCRdb kept only the in-frame ones, dropping some. Clone size and V and J calls were adopted from that table, with D and trimming inferred from the DNA. The sample holds about 150,000 clones, about 83% seen once. This clonotype was sampled from a woman between 55 and 75 years old with COVID-19, enrolled during active disease. Sequencing was done on a sample of peripheral blood. This rearrangement joins TRBV2 to TRBJ2-1; tentatively, D is TRBD2 (6 bases). CDR3: CASSDRAPAGLGGEQFF. CDR3 sequence (DNA): TGTGCCAGCAGTGACAGGGCCCCAGCGGGCCTGGGGGGTGAGCAGTTCTTC.